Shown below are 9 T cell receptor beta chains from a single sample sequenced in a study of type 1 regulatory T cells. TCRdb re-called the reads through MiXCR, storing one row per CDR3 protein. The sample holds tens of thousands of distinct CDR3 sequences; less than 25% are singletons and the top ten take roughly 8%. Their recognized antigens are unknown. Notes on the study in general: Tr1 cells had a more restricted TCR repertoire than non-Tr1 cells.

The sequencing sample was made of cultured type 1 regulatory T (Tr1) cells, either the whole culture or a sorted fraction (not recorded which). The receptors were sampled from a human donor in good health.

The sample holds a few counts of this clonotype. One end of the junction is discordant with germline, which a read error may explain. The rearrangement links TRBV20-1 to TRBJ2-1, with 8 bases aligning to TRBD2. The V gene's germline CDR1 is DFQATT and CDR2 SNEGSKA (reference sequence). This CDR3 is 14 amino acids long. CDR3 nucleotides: TGCAGTGGTAGAGGCGGCGGGAGGACCCATGAGCAGTTCTTC. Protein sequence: CSGRGGGRTHEQFF.

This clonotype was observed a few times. CDR3 amino acids: CASSYLAGVDTQYF. The CDR3 DNA sequence: TGTGCCAGCAGTTACCTAGCGGGAGTAGATACGCAGTATTTT. The chain has TRBV6-2 or TRBV6-3 and TRBJ2-3; 10 bases agree with TRBD2. V shed 2 bases and J 5 bases; nucleotides not matched to a gene: 1. The CDR3 contains 14 residues. CDR1 and CDR2 from the germline V gene are MNHEY and SVGEGT.

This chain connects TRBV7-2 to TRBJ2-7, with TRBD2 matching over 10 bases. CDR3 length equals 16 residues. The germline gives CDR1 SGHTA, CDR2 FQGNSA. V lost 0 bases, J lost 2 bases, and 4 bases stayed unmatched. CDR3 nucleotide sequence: TGTGCCAGCAGCTTAGCAAGCGGGAGGGCCCCCTACGAGCAGTACTTC. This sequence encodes CASSLASGRAPYEQYF.

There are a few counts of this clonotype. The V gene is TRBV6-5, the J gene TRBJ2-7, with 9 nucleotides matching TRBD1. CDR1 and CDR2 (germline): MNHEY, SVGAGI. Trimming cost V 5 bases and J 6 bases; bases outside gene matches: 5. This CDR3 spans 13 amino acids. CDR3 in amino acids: CASSPDRGLEQYF. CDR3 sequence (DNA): TGTGCCAGCAGTCCGGACAGGGGACTCGAGCAGTACTTC.

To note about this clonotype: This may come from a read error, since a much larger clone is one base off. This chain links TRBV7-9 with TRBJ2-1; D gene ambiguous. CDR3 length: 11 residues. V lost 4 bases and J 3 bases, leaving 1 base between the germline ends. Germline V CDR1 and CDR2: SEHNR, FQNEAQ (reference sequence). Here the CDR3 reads CASSYYNEQFF. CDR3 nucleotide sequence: TGTGCCAGCAGCTACTACAATGAGCAGTTCTTC.

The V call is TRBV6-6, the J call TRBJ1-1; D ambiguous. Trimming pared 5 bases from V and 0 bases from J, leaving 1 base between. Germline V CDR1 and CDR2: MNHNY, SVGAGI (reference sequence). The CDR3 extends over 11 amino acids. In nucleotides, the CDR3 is TGTGCCAGCAGTATGAACACTGAAGCTTTCTTT. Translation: CASSMNTEAFF.

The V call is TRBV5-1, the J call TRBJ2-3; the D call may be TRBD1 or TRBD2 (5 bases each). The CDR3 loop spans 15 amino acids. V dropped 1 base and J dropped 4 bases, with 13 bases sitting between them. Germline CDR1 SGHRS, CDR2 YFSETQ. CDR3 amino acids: CASSLRGLGADTQYF. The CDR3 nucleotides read TGCGCCAGCAGCTTGCGAGGGCTAGGGGCAGATACGCAGTATTTT.

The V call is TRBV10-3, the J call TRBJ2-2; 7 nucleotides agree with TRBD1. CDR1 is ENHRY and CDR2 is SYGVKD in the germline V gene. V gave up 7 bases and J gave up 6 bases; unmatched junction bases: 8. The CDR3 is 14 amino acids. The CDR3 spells CAITRQGDAGELFF. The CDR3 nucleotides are TGTGCCATCACTAGACAGGGTGATGCCGGGGAGCTGTTTTTT.

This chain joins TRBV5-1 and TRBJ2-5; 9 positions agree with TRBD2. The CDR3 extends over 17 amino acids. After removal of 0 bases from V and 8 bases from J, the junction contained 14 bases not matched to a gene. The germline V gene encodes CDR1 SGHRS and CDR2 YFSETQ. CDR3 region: CASSLGTTGTSPDTQYF. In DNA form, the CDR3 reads TGCGCCAGCAGCTTGGGCACGACAGGGACTAGCCCGGACACCCAGTACTTC.